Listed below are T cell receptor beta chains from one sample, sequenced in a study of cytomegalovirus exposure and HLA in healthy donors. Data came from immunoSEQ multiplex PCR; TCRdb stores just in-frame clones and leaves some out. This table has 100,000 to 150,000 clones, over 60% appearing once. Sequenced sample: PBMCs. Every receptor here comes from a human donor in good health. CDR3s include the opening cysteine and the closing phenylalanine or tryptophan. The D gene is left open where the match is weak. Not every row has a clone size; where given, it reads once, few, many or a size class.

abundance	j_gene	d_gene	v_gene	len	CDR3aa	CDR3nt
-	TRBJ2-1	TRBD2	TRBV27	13	CASSGGLAAEQFF	TGTGCCAGCTCGGGCGGACTAGCGGCCGAGCAGTTCTTC
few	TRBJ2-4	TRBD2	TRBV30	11	CAWSQREGRDF	TGTGCCTGGAGTCAGCGGGAGGGCCGGGACTTC
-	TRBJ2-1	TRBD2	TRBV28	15	CASSLLAGVRNEQFF	TGTGCCAGCAGTCTACTAGCGGGAGTCCGGAATGAGCAGTTCTTC
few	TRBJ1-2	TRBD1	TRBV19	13	CASRTGTNYGYTF	TGTGCCAGCCGGACAGGGACGAACTATGGCTACACCTTC
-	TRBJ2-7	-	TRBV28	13	CASSSQGSYEQYF	TGTGCCAGCAGTTCGCAGGGTTCTTACGAGCAGTACTTC
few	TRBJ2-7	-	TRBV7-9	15	CASSYPRLDSYEQYF	TGTGCCAGCAGTTACCCTAGACTAGATAGCTACGAGCAGTACTTC
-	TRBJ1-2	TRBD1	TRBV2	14	CASSTGAVSYGYTF	TGTGCCAGCAGTACAGGGGCAGTGAGCTATGGCTACACCTTC
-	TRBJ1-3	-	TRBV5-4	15	CASSSLPGSGNTIYF	TGTGCCAGCAGCTCCCTTCCGGGTTCTGGAAACACCATATATTTT
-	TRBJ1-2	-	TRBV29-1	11	CSVEGPYGYTF	TGCAGCGTTGAGGGCCCTTATGGCTACACCTTC
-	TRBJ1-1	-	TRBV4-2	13	CATSAGLHTEAFF	TGTGCCACATCGGCGGGATTGCACACTGAAGCTTTCTTT
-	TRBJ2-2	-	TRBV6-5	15	CASSYFTSSTGELFF	TGTGCCAGCAGTTACTTTACTTCAAGCACCGGGGAGCTGTTTTTT
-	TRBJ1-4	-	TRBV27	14	CASSSQGYTEKLFF	TGTGCCAGCAGTTCCCAGGGTTACACTGAAAAACTGTTTTTT
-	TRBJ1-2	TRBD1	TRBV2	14	CASSPGQGLDGYTF	TGTGCCAGCAGTCCGGGACAGGGTTTGGATGGCTACACCTTC
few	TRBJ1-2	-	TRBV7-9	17	CSSSPEFGGRGANGYTF	TGTTCCAGCAGCCCAGAGTTTGGTGGGCGGGGGGCGAATGGCTACACCTTC
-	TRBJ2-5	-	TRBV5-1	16	CASSLGIQGVGETQYF	TGCGCCAGCAGCTTGGGGATCCAGGGTGTTGGGGAGACCCAGTACTTC
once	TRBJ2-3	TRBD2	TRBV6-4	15	CASSDGGGGTDTQYF	TGTGCCAGCAGTGACGGTGGGGGGGGCACAGATACGCAGTATTTT
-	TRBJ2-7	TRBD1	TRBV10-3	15	CATRYAPDRADEQYF	TGTGCCACCCGCTACGCCCCGGACAGGGCAGACGAGCAGTACTTC
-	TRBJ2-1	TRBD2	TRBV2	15	CASRGGLADYNEQFF	TGTGCCAGCAGGGGGGGACTAGCGGATTACAATGAGCAGTTCTTC
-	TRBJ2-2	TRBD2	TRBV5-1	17	CASSFSPPGGPGGELFF	TGCGCCAGCAGCTTTTCCCCTCCGGGAGGGCCGGGTGGGGAGCTGTTTTTT
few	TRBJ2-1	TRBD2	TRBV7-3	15	CASSLSETSGSQQFF	TGTGCCAGCAGCTTAAGCGAGACTAGCGGGAGCCAGCAGTTCTTC
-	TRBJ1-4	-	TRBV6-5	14	CASSPRGPNEKLFF	TGTGCCAGCAGCCCGCGGGGCCCGAATGAAAAACTGTTTTTT
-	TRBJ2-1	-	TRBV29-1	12	CSVGSGGAEQFF	TGCAGCGTTGGCTCCGGTGGGGCTGAGCAGTTCTTC
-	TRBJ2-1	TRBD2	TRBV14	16	CASSPPGSGRWDEQFF	TGTGCCAGCAGCCCCCCGGGTAGCGGGAGGTGGGATGAGCAGTTCTTC
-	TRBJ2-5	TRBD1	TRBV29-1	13	CSVGPGTGETQYF	TGCAGCGTTGGCCCCGGGACAGGGGAGACCCAGTACTTC
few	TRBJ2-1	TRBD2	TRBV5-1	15	CASSLDGTRGNEQFF	TGCGCCAGCAGCTTGGACGGGACTAGGGGGAATGAGCAGTTCTTC
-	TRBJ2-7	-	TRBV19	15	CASSNTPRGAYEQYF	TGTGCCAGTAGTAACACCCCTCGGGGAGCCTACGAGCAGTACTTC
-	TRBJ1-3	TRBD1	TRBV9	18	CASSLAQFTGGSGNTIYF	TGTGCCAGCAGCCTAGCCCAGTTCACAGGGGGTTCTGGAAACACCATATATTTT
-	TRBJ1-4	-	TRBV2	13	CASMGGALEKLFF	TGTGCCAGCATGGGGGGGGCGCTTGAAAAACTGTTTTTT
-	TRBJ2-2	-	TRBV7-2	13	CASSLAPGGELFF	TGTGCCAGCAGCTTAGCTCCCGGCGGGGAGCTGTTTTTT
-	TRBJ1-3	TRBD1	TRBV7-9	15	CASSPWGQATNTIYF	TGTGCCAGCAGCCCATGGGGACAGGCTACAAACACCATATATTTT
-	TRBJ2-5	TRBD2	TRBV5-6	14	CASSRLAIQETQYF	TGTGCCAGCAGCCGACTAGCGATACAAGAGACCCAGTACTTC
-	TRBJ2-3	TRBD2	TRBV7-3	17	CASSLDGAGGPTDTQYF	TGTGCCAGCAGCTTAGATGGAGCGGGAGGGCCCACAGATACGCAGTATTTT
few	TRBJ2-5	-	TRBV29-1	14	CSVEETRVGETQYF	TGCAGCGTTGAAGAGACTAGGGTAGGGGAGACCCAGTACTTC
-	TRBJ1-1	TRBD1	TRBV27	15	CASSPRTGPNTEAFF	TGTGCCAGCAGTCCGAGGACAGGGCCCAACACTGAAGCTTTCTTT
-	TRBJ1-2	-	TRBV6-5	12	CASSWANYGYTF	TGTGCCAGCAGTTGGGCCAACTATGGCTACACCTTC
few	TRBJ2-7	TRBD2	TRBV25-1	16	CASSGPGGGWYSEQYF	TGTGCCAGCAGTGGGCCGGGGGGGGGCTGGTATAGCGAGCAGTACTTC
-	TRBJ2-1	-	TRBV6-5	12	CASSNPRNEQFF	TGTGCCAGCAGCAACCCCAGGAATGAGCAGTTCTTC
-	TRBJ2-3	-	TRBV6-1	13	CASNRDTPDTQYF	TGTGCCAGCAACCGGGACACTCCAGATACGCAGTATTTT
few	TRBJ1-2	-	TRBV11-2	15	CASSLDPGPRYGYTF	TGTGCCAGCAGCTTAGACCCGGGTCCCAGATATGGCTACACCTTC
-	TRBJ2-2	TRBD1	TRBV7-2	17	CASSPIRGTENTGELFF	TGTGCCAGCAGCCCAATCCGTGGGACAGAGAACACCGGGGAGCTGTTTTTT
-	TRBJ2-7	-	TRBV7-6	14	CASSAAGRAYEQYF	TGTGCCAGCAGCGCCGCCGGCCGGGCCTACGAGCAGTACTTC
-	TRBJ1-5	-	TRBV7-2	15	CASSLVKGSGQPQHF	TGTGCCAGCAGCTTAGTGAAGGGGTCGGGTCAGCCCCAGCATTTT
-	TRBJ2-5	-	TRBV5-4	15	CASSLDTNAQETQYF	TGTGCCAGCAGCTTGGACACGAATGCACAAGAGACCCAGTACTTC
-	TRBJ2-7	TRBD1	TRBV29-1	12	CSVGDRAYEQYF	TGCAGCGTCGGCGACAGGGCCTACGAGCAGTACTTC
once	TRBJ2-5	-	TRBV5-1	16	CASSLAGQGGMETQYF	TGCGCCAGCAGCTTGGCCGGGCAGGGCGGGATGGAGACCCAGTACTTC
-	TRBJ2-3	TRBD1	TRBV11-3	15	CASSQGQGITDTQYF	TGTGCCAGCAGCCAAGGACAGGGGATCACAGATACGCAGTATTTT
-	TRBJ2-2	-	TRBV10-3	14	CAITNVGATGELFF	TGTGCCATCACGAATGTGGGGGCTACGGGGGAGCTGTTTTTT
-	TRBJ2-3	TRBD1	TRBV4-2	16	CASSRWQGASSDTQYF	TGTGCCAGCAGCCGGTGGCAGGGGGCGTCCTCAGATACGCAGTATTTT
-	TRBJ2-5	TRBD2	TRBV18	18	CASSPIRTSGSSGETQYF	TGTGCCAGCTCACCGATTAGGACTAGCGGGAGCAGCGGGGAGACCCAGTACTTC
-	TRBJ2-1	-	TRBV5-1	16	CASSRLGHDSYNEQFF	TGCGCCAGCAGCCGCCTAGGTCACGACTCCTACAATGAGCAGTTCTTC
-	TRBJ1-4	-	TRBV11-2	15	CASSLDRGNNEKLFF	TGTGCCAGCAGCTTAGATCGGGGTAATAATGAAAAACTGTTTTTT
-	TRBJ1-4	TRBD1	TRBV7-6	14	CASSPTGANEKLFF	TGTGCCAGCAGCCCGACAGGGGCTAATGAAAAACTGTTTTTT